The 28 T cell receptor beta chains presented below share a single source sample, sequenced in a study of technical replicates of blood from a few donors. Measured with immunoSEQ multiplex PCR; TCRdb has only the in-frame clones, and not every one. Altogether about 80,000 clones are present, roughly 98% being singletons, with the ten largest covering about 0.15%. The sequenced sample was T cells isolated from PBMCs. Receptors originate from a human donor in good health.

The CDR3 spells CATLGLAGPIKTQYF. The DNA of the CDR3 is TGCGCCACCCTCGGACTAGCGGGGCCGATAAAGACCCAGTACTTC. The chain uses TRBV10-2 and TRBJ2-5, with TRBD2 matching 12 bases. Unmatched junction bases numbered 12, after V lost 10 bases and J lost 6 bases. The V gene's germline CDR1 is WSHSY and CDR2 SAAADI. This CDR3 region has 15 residues.

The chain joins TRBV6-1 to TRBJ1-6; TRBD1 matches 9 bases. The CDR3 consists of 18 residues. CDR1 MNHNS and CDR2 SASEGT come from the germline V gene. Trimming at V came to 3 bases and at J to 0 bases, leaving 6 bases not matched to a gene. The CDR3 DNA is TGTGCCAGCAGTGATCACGGGACAGGGAGCTCCTATAATTCACCCCTCCACTTT. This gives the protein CASSDHGTGSSYNSPLHF.

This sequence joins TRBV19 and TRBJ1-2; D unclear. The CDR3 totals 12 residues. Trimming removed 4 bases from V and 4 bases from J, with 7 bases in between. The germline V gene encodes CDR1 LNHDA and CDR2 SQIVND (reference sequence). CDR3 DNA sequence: TGTGCCAGTAGTACCCAGGTCTATGGCTACACCTTC. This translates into CASSTQVYGYTF.

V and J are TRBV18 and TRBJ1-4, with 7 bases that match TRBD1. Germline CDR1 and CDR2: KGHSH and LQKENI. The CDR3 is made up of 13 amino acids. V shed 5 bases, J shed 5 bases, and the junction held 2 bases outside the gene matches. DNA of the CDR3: TGTGCCAGCTCAAAGGGACAGAATGAAAAACTGTTTTTT. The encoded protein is CASSKGQNEKLFF.

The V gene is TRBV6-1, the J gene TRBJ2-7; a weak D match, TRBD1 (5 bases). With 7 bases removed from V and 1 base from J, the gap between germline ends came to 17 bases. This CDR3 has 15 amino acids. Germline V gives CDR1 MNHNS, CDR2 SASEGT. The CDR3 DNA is TGTGCCAGCAAGGGATACAGGAACCCTTCCTACGAGCAGTACTTC. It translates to CASKGYRNPSYEQYF.

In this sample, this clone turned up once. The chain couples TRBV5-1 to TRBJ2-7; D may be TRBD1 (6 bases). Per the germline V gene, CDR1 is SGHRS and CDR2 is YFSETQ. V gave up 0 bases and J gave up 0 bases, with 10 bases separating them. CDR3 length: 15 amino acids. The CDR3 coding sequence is TGCGCCAGCAGCTTGGAACAGGGAAGCTCCTACGAGCAGTACTTC. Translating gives CASSLEQGSSYEQYF.

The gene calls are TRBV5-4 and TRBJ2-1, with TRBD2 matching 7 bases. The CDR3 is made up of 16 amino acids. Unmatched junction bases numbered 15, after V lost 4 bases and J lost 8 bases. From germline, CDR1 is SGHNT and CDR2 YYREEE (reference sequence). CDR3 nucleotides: TGTGCCAGCAGCCCTCCCCTTGGCGGGAGTATGGATGAGCAGTTCTTC. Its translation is CASSPPLGGSMDEQFF. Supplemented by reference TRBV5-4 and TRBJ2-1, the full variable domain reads ETGVTQSPTHLIKTRGQQVTLRCSSQSGHNTVSWYQQALGQGPQFIFQYYREEENGRGNFPPRFSGLQFPNYSSELNVNALELDDSALYLCASSPPLGGSMDEQFFGPGTRLTVL.

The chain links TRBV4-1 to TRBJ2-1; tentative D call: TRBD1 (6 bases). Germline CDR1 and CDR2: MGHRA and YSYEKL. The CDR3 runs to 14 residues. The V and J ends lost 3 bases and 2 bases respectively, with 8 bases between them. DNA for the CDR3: TGCGCCAGCAGCCAGGGACATACCTACAATGAGCAGTTCTTC. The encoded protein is CASSQGHTYNEQFF.

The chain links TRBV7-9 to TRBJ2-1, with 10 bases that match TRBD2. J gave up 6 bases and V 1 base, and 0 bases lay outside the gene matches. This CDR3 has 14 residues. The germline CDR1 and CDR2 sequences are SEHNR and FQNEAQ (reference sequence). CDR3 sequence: CASSLGLAGNEQFF. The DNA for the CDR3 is TGTGCCAGCAGCTTAGGACTAGCGGGCAATGAGCAGTTCTTC. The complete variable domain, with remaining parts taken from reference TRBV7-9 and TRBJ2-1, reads DTGVSQNPRHKITKRGQNVTFRCDPISEHNRLYWYRQTLGQGPEFLTYFQNEAQLEKSRLLSDRFSAERPKGSFSTLEIQRTEQGDSAMYLCASSLGLAGNEQFFGPGTRLTVL.

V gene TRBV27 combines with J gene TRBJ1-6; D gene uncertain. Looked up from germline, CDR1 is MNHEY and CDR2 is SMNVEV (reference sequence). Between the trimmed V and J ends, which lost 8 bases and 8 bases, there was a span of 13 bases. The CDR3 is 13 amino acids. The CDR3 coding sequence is TGTGCCAGCGGTTGGACGGGAGATTCACCCCTCCACTTT. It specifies CASGWTGDSPLHF.

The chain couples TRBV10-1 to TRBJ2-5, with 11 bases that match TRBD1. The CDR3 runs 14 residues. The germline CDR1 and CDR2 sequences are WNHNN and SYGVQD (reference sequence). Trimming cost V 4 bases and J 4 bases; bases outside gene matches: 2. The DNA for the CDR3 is TGCGCCAGCAGTGCGGACAGGGGGCCAGAGACCCAGTACTTC. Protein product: CASSADRGPETQYF.

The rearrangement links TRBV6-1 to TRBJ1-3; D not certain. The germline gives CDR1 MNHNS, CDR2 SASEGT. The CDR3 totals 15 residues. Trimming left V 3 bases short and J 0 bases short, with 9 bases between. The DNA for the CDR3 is TGTGCCAGCAGTGAGCCCTGGCCCTCTGGAAACACCATATATTTT. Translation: CASSEPWPSGNTIYF.

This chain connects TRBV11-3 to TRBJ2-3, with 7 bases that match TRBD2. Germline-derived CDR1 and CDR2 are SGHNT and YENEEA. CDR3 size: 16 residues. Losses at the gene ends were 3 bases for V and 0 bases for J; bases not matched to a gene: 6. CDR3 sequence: CASSFGLDPSTDTQYF. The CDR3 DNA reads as TGTGCCAGCAGCTTCGGACTAGACCCTAGCACAGATACGCAGTATTTT. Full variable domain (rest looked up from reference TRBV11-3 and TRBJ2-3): EAGVVQSPRYKIIEKKQPVAFWCNPISGHNTLYWYLQNLGQGPELLIRYENEEAVDDSQLPKDRFSAERLKGVDSTLKIQPAELGDSAVYLCASSFGLDPSTDTQYFGPGTRLTVL.

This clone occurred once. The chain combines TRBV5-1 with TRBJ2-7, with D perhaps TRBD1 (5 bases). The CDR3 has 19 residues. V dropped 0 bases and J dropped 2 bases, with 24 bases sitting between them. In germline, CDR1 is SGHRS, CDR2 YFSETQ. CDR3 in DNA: TGCGCCAGCAGCTTGGACACACTATTGGACCAGGCGGACACCTACGAGCAGTACTTC. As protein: CASSLDTLLDQADTYEQYF.

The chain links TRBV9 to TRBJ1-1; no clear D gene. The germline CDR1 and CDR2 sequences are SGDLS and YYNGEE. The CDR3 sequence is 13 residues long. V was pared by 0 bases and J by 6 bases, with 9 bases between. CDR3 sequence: CASSVGTAPEAFF. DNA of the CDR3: TGTGCCAGCAGCGTAGGAACCGCGCCTGAAGCTTTCTTT. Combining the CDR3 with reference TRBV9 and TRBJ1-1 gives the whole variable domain DSGVTQTPKHLITATGQRVTLRCSPRSGDLSVYWYQQSLDQGLQFLIQYYNGEERAKGNILERFSAQQFPDLHSELNLSSLELGDSALYFCASSVGTAPEAFFGQGTRLTVV.

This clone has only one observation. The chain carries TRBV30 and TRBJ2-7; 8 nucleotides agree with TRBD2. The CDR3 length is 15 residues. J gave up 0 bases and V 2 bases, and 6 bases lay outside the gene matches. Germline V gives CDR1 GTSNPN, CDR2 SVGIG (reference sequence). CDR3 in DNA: TGTGCCTGGAGTACGGGACTAGTCAGCTCCTACGAGCAGTACTTC. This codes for CAWSTGLVSSYEQYF.

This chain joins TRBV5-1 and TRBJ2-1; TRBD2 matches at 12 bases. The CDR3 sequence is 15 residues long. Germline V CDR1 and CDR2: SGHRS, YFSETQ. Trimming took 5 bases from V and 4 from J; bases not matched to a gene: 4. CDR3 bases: TGCGCCAGCAGTTCAGGGACTAGCGGGTACAATGAGCAGTTCTTC. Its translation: CASSSGTSGYNEQFF.

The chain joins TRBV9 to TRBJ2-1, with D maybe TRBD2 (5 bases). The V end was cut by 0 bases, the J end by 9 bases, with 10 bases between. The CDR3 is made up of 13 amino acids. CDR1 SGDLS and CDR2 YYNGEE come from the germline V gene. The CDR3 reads CASSVAVSGEQFF. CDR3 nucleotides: TGTGCCAGCAGCGTAGCGGTGAGCGGTGAGCAGTTCTTC.

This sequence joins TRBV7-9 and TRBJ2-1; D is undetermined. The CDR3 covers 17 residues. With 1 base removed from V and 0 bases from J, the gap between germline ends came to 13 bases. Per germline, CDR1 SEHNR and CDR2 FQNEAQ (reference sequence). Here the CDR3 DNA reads TGTGCCAGCAGCTTAGACCCGCGAGAAGTCTCCTACAATGAGCAGTTCTTC. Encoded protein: CASSLDPREVSYNEQFF.

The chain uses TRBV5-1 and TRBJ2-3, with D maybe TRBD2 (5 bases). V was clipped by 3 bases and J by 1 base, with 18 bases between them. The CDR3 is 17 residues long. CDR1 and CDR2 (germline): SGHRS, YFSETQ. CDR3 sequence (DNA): TGCGCCAGCAGCTCGGGGTTCAGAGGGATGGGCACAGATACGCAGTATTTT. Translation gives CASSSGFRGMGTDTQYF.

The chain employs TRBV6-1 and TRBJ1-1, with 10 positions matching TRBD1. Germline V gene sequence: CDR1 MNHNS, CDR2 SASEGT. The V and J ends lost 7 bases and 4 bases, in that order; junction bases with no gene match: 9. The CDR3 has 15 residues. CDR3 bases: TGTGCCAGCACCCCGGGACAGGGGATTAGCACTGAAGCTTTCTTT. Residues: CASTPGQGISTEAFF.

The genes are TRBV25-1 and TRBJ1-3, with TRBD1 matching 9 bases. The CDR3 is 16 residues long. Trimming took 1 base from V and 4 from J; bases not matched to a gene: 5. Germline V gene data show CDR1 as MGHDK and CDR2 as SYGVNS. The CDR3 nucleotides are TGTGCCAGCAGTGAATCGGGACAGGGATGGGGAAACACCATATATTTT. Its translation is CASSESGQGWGNTIYF.

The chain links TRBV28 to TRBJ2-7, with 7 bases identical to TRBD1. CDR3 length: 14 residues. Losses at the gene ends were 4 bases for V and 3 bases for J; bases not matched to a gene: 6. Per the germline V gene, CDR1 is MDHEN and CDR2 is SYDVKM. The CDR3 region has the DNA TGTGCCAGCAGTTACACCGGGACAGTCTACGAGCAGTACTTC. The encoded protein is CASSYTGTVYEQYF.

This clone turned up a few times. The CDR3 sequence is CASSPVRGQSTDTQYF. The CDR3 nucleotides read TGTGCCAGCTCACCGGTCCGGGGACAGAGCACAGATACGCAGTATTTT. This sequence joins TRBV18 and TRBJ2-3; 7 nucleotides match TRBD1. There are 16 residues in the CDR3. V trimming: 3 bases; J trimming: 0 bases; junction bases outside the gene matches: 6. CDR1 and CDR2 from the germline V gene are KGHSH and LQKENI.

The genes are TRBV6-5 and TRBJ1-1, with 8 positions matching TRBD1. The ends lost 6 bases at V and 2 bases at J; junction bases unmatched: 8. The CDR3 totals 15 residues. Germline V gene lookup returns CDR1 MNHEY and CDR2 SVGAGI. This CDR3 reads CASSSLQGGNTEAFF. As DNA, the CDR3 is TGTGCCAGCAGCTCCTTACAGGGGGGAAACACTGAAGCTTTCTTT.

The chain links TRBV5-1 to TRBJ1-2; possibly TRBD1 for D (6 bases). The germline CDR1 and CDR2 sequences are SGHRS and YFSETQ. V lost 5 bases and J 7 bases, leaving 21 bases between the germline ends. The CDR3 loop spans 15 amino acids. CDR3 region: CASRSPAGGASGYTF. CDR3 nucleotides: TGCGCCAGCAGATCACCTGCTGGGGGGGCAAGTGGCTACACCTTC.

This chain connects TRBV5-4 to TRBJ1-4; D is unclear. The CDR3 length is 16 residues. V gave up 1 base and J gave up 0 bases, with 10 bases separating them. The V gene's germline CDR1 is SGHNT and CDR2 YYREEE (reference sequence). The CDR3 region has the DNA TGTGCCAGCAGCTTGTTTGGCCTAGCAACTAATGAAAAACTGTTTTTT. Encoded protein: CASSLFGLATNEKLFF.

The CDR3 nucleotides read TGTGCCAGCGAGAGGACAGGGAACACTGAAGCTTTCTTT. It is translated as CASERTGNTEAFF. The rearrangement links TRBV6-5 to TRBJ1-1, with 7 nucleotides matching TRBD1. From germline, CDR1 is MNHEY and CDR2 SVGAGI. J lost 1 base, V lost 8 bases, and 4 bases had no gene match. This CDR3 is built from 13 residues.